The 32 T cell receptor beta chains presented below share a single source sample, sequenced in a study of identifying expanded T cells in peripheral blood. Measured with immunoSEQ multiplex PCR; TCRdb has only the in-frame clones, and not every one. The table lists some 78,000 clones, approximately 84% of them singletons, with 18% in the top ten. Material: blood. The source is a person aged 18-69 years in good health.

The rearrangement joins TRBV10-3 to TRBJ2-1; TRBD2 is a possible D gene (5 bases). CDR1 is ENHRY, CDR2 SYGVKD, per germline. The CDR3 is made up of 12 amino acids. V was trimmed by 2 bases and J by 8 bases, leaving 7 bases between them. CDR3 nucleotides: TGTGCCATCAGTGAGGCCGGGGATGAGCAGTTCTTC. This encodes CAISEAGDEQFF.

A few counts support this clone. The CDR3 is CASSPGTSGISYEQYF. CDR3 nucleotide sequence: TGCGCCAGCAGCCCAGGGACTAGCGGGATTTCCTACGAGCAGTACTTC. This chain links TRBV5-1 with TRBJ2-7; 13 nucleotides match TRBD2. The CDR3 covers 16 residues. The V segment lost 4 bases and the J segment 1 base; nucleotides outside the gene matches: 5. Germline V gives CDR1 SGHRS, CDR2 YFSETQ. The full variable domain, with the rest looked up from reference TRBV5-1 and TRBJ2-7, is KAGVTQTPRYLIKTRGQQVTLSCSPISGHRSVSWYQQTPGQGLQFLFEYFSETQRNKGNFPGRFSGRQFSNSRSEMNVSTLELGDSALYLCASSPGTSGISYEQYFGPGTRLTVT.

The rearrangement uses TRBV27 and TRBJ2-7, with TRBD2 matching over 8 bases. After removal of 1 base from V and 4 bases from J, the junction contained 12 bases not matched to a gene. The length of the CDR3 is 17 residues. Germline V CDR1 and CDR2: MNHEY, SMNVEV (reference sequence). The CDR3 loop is CASSLLYQNSGNYEQYF. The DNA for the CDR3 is TGTGCCAGCAGTTTATTGTATCAGAATAGCGGGAATTACGAGCAGTACTTC.

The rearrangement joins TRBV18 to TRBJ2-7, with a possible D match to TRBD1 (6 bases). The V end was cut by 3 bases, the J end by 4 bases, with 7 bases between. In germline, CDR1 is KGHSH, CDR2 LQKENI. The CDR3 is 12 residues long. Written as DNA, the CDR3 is TGTGCCAGCTCACCGACAGGTTACGAGCAGTACTTC. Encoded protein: CASSPTGYEQYF.

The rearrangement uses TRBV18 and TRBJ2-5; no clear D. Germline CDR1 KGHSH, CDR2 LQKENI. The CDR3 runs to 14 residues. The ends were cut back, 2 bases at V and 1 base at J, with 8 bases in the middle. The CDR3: CASSPLALQETQYF. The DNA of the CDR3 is TGTGCCAGCTCACCATTGGCCCTCCAAGAGACCCAGTACTTC. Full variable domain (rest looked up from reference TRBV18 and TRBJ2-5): NAGVMQNPRHLVRRRGQEARLRCSPMKGHSHVYWYRQLPEEGLKFMVYLQKENIIDESGMPKERFSAEFPKEGPSILRIQQVVRGDSAAYFCASSPLALQETQYFGPGTRLLVL.

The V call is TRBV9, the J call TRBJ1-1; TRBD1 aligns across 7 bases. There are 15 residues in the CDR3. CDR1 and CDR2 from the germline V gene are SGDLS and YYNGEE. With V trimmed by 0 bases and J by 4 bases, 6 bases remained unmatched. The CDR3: CASSVGPQGVTEAFF. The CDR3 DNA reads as TGTGCCAGCAGCGTAGGACCTCAGGGGGTCACTGAAGCTTTCTTT.

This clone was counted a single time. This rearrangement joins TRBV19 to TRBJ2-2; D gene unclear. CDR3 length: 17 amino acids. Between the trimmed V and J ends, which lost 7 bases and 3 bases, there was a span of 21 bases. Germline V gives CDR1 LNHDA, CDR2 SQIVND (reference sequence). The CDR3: CASTPTLHGIDTGELFF. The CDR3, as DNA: TGTGCCAGTACCCCCACCCTCCACGGTATCGACACCGGGGAGCTGTTTTTT.

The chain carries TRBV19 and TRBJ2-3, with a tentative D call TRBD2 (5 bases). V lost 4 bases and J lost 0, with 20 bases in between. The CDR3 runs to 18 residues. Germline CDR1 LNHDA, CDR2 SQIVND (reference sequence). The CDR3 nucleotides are TGTGCCAGTAGTACCCGGACTTACAGCGAGTCTAGCACAGATACGCAGTATTTT. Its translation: CASSTRTYSESSTDTQYF.

The CDR3 DNA reads as TGTGCCAGCATCGGGACAGGGTCCTCCTACGAGCAGTACTTC. Amino acid sequence: CASIGTGSSYEQYF. V and J are TRBV28 and TRBJ2-7; 9 bases are shared with TRBD1. This CDR3 comprises 14 residues. The J segment lost 0 bases and the V segment lost 7 bases, leaving 4 bases of the junction unmatched. Germline CDR1 and CDR2: MDHEN and SYDVKM.

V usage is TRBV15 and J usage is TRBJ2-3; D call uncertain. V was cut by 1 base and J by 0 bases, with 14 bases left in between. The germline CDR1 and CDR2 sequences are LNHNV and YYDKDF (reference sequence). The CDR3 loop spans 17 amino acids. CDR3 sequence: CATSRAPPRTSTDTQYF. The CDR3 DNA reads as TGTGCCACCAGCAGAGCCCCCCCTAGAACCAGCACAGATACGCAGTATTTT. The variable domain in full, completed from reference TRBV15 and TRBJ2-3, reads DAMVIQNPRYQVTQFGKPVTLSCSQTLNHNVMYWYQQKSSQAPKLLFHYYDKDFNNEADTPDNFQSRRPNTSFCFLDIRSPGLGDTAMYLCATSRAPPRTSTDTQYFGPGTRLTVL.

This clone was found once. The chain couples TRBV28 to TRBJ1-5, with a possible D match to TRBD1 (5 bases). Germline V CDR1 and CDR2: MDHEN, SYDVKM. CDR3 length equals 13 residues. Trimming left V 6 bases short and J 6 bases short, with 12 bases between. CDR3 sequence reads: CASSTGRSQPQHF. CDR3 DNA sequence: TGTGCCAGCAGCACGGGACGGAGTCAGCCCCAGCATTTT.

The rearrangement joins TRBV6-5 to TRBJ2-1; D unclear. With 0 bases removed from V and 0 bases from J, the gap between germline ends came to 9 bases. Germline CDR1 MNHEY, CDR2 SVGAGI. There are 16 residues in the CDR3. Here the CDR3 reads CASSYSPAGSYNEQFF. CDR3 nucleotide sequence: TGTGCCAGCAGTTACTCACCCGCCGGCTCCTACAATGAGCAGTTCTTC.

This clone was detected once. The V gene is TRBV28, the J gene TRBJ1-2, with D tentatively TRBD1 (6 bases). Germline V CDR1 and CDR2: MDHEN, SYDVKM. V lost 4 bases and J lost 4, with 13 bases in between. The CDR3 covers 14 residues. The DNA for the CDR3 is TGTGCCAGCAGTTCAGGACAGCAAATCTATGGCTACACCTTC. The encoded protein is CASSSGQQIYGYTF.

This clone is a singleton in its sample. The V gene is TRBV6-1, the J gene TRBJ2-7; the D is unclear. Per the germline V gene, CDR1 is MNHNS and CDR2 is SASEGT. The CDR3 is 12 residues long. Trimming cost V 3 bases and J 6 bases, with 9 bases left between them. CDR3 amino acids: CASSEEYREQYF. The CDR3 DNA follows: TGTGCCAGCAGTGAGGAGTATCGCGAGCAGTACTTC.

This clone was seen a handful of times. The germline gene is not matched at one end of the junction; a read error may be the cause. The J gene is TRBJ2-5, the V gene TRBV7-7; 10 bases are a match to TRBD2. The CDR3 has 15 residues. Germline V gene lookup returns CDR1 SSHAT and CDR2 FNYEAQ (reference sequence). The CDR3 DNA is TGTGCTAGCAGCCCGAGGACTAGCGGCCCCAGGACCCAGTACTTC. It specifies CASSPRTSGPRTQYF.

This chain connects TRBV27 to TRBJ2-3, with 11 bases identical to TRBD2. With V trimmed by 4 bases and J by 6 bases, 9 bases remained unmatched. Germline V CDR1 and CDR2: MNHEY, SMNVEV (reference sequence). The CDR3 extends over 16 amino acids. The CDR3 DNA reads TGTGCCAGCAGTTCCATAGCGGGAGGGGTGGGGGATACGCAGTATTTT. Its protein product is CASSSIAGGVGDTQYF.

CDR3 sequence: CASRDSPNYGYTF. The CDR3 coding sequence is TGTGCCAGCAGGGACAGCCCTAACTATGGCTACACCTTC. V gene TRBV2 combines with J gene TRBJ1-2; D possibly corresponds to TRBD1 (6 bases). This CDR3 spans 13 amino acids. Germline CDR1 reads SNHLY; CDR2 reads FYNNEI. The ends were cut back, 6 bases at V and 0 bases at J, with 8 bases in the middle.

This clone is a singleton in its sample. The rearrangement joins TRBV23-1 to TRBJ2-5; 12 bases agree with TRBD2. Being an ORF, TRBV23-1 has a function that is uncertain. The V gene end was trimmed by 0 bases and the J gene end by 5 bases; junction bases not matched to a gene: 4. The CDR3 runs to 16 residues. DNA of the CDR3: TGCGCCAGCAGTCAATCCGGACTAGCGGGACCTGAGACCCAGTACTTC. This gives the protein CASSQSGLAGPETQYF.

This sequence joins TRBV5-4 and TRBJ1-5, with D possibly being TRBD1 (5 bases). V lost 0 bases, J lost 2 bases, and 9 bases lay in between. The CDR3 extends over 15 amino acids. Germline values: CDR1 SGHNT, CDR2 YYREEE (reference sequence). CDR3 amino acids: CASSLGGDGNQPQHF. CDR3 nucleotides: TGTGCCAGCAGCTTGGGTGGGGACGGCAATCAGCCCCAGCATTTT.

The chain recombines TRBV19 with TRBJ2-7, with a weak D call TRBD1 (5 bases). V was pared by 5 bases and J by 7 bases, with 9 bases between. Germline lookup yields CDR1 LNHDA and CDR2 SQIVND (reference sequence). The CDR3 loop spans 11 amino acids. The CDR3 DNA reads TGTGCCAGTAGTCAGGGTCTAGAGCAGTACTTC. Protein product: CASSQGLEQYF.

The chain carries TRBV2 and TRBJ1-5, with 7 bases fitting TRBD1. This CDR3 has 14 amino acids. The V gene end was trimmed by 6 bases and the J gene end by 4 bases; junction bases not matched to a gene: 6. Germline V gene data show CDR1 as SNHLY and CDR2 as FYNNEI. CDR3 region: CASRVETGNQPQHF. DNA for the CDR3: TGTGCCAGCAGGGTAGAGACAGGGAATCAGCCCCAGCATTTT.

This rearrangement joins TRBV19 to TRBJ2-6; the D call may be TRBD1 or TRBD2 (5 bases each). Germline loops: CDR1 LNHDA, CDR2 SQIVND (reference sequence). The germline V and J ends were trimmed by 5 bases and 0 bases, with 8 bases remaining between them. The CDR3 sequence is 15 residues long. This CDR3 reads CASSVGDSGANVLTF. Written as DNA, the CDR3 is TGTGCCAGTAGTGTGGGGGACTCTGGGGCCAACGTCCTGACTTTC.

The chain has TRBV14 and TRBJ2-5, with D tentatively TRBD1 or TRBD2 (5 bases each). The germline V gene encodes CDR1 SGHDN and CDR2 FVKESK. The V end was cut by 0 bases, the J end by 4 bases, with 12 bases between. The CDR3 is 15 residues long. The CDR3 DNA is TGTGCCAGCAGCCAAGATGGGGCAGGGAGAGAGACCCAGTACTTC. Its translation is CASSQDGAGRETQYF.

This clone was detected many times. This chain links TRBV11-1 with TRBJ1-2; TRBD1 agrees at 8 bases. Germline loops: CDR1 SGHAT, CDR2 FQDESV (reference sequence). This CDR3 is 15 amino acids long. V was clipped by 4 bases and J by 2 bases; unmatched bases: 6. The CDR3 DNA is TGTGCCAGCAGCTCCGAAAGGACAGGGAACTATGGCTACACCTTC. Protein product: CASSSERTGNYGYTF.

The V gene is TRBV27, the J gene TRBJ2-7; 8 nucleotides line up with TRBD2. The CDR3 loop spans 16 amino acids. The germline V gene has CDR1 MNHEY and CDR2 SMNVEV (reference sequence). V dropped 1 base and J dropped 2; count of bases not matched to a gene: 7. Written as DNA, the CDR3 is TGTGCCAGCAGTTTATTTCCCGGGAGGGGCCCCTACGAGCAGTACTTC. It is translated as CASSLFPGRGPYEQYF.

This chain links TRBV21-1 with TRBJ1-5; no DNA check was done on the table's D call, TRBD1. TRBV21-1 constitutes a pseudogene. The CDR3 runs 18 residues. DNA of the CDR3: TGTGCCAGCAGCAATTCCAGGACAAAACCTGAGGGCAATCAGCCCCAGCATTTT. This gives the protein CASSNSRTKPEGNQPQHF.

Here the CDR3 reads CASSQVEGGRWDTEAFF. The CDR3, as DNA: TGTGCCAGCAGCCAAGTGGAGGGAGGGCGTTGGGACACTGAAGCTTTCTTT. The rearrangement joins TRBV4-2 to TRBJ1-1; no firm D call. The germline V gene has CDR1 LGHNA and CDR2 YNFKEQ. The CDR3 totals 17 residues. Trimming stripped 1 base from V and 3 bases from J, with 18 bases between.

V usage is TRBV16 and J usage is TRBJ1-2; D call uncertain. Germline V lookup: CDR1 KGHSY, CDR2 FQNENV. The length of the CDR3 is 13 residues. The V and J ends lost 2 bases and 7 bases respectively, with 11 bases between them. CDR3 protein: CASSQLFVAGYTF. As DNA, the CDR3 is TGTGCCAGCAGCCAACTCTTCGTCGCTGGCTACACCTTC. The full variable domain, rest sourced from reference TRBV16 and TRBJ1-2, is GEEVAQTPKHLVRGEGQKAKLYCAPIKGHSYVFWYQQVLKNEFKFLISFQNENVFDETGMPKERFSAKCLPNSPCSLEIQATKLEDSAVYFCASSQLFVAGYTFGSGTRLTVV.

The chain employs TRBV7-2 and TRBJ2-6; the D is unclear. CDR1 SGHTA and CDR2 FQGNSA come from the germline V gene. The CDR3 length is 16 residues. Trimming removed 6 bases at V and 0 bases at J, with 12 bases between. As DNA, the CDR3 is TGTGCCAGCAGACCCACCCTTAGCTCTGGGGCCAACGTCCTGACTTTC. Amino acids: CASRPTLSSGANVLTF.

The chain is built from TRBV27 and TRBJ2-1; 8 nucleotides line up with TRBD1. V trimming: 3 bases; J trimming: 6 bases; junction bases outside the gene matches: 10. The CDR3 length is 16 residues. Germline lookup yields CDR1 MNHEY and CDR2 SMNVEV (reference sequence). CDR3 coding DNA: TGTGCCAGCAGTTTTGGACTGAGGACAGGGTCCAATGAGCAGTTCTTC. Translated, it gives CASSFGLRTGSNEQFF.

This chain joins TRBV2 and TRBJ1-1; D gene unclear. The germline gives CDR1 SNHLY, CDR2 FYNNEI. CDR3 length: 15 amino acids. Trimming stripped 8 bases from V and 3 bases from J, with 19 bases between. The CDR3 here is CASLLTGTFYTEAFF. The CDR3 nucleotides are TGTGCCAGCTTACTCACGGGAACGTTTTACACTGAAGCTTTCTTT.

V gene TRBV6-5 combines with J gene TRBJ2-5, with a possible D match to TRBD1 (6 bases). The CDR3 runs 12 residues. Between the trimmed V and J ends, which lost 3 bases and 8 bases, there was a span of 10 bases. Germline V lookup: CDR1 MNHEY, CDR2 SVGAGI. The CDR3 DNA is TGTGCCAGCAGTTATCTGGGGGCCACCCAGTACTTC. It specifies CASSYLGATQYF.